The 9 T cell receptor beta chains reported below all come from one sample, sequenced in a study of vaccination and CD4 T cells after COVID-19. Sequence data for DNA of cultured CD4+ T cells were generated by the Oncomine TCR Beta short-read assay. Each CDR3 protein gets one entry after TCRdb re-called the PCR reads with MiXCR. This table holds around 9,300 distinct CDR3 sequences, 30% to 45% found once. Treatment denoted: approximately nine-day PBMC culture with coronavirus spike peptide pools or control peptides (ViraFEST assay). Antigen specificity for these receptors is unknown. The sequencing sample was made of CD4+ T cells from blood, cultured in vitro. These receptors came from a human donor who had recovered from COVID-19.

This clonotype was detected a few times. An end of the junction differs from the germline gene, which may be a read error. This chain links TRBV5-3 with TRBJ2-4; D possibly corresponds to TRBD2 (6 bases). TRBV5-3 is filed as an ORF, its function uncertain. The CDR3 is made up of 16 amino acids. In nucleotides, the CDR3 is TGTGCCAGCAGCTTTTCGCCTGGCGGGGTCAAAAACATTCAGTACTTC. This encodes CASSFSPGGVKNIQYF.

This clonotype has only one observation. The J gene is TRBJ2-2, the V gene TRBV6-2 or TRBV6-3; D possibly corresponds to TRBD1 (6 bases). CDR1 is MNHEY and CDR2 is SVGEGT in the germline V gene. The CDR3 contains 13 residues. V shed 6 bases and J shed 3 bases, with 8 bases lying between them. CDR3 in DNA: TGTGCCAGCAGCCAGGGGTACACCGGGGAGCTGTTTTTT. Its protein is CASSQGYTGELFF.

The chain uses TRBV7-8 and TRBJ1-4, with no clear D. Germline V lookup: CDR1 SGHVS, CDR2 FQNEAQ. This CDR3 has 17 amino acids. With 2 bases removed from V and 0 bases from J, the gap between germline ends came to 13 bases. The CDR3 loop is CASSLSWPHATNEKLFF. In DNA, the CDR3 is TGTGCCAGCAGCTTAAGTTGGCCCCATGCAACTAATGAAAAACTGTTTTTT.

This clonotype was counted a single time. This sequence joins TRBV2 and TRBJ1-2, with D possibly TRBD1 on 6 matching bases. V was shortened by 7 bases and J by 4 bases, with 10 bases between the two germline ends. Germline CDR1 SNHLY, CDR2 FYNNEI. The CDR3 is made up of 12 amino acids. For the CDR3, the DNA is TGTGCCAGCACCCCGACAGGCTATGGCTACACCTTC. Amino acid sequence: CASTPTGYGYTF.

This clonotype was counted a few times. J is TRBJ2-6 and V is TRBV20-1; TRBD2 aligns across 7 bases. Germline CDR1 and CDR2: DFQATT and SNEGSKA (reference sequence). J lost 4 bases, V lost 3 bases, and 9 bases had no gene match. The CDR3 is 16 residues long. Written as DNA, the CDR3 is TGCAGTGCTAGTCACCAGCGGGGACCCGGGGCCAACGTCCTGACTTTC. Translated: CSASHQRGPGANVLTF.

This clonotype is medium-sized (0.01 to 0.1%). The chain joins TRBV5-8 to TRBJ2-1, with D maybe TRBD2 (7 bases). The CDR3 contains 18 residues. Germline assignment: CDR1 SGHTS and CDR2 YDEGEE. The ends were cut back, 7 bases at V and 2 bases at J, with 25 bases in the middle. The CDR3 region has the DNA TGTGCCAGCCCTAGTGGGGGGGGCACCTTCAGAGCCTACAATGAGCAGTTCTTC. This codes for CASPSGGGTFRAYNEQFF. The full variable domain, its missing parts supplied by reference TRBV5-8 and TRBJ2-1, is EAGVTQSPTHLIKTRGQQATLRCSPISGHTSVYWYQQALGLGLQFLLWYDEGEERNRGNFPPRFSGRQFPNYSSELNVNALELEDSALYLCASPSGGGTFRAYNEQFFGPGTRLTVL.

The chain employs TRBV9 and TRBJ2-6; 9 bases fit TRBD2. V was pared by 0 bases and J by 4 bases, with 11 bases of the junction left unmatched. Germline V lookup: CDR1 SGDLS, CDR2 YYNGEE. The CDR3 is 19 amino acids. The CDR3 DNA is TGTGCCAGCAGCGTAGGATCAGCGGGGGGAACTCTAGGGGCCAACGTCCTGACTTTC. This sequence encodes CASSVGSAGGTLGANVLTF.

The chain links TRBV28 to TRBJ2-3, with TRBD2 matching 12 bases. CDR3 length: 14 amino acids. Losses at the gene ends were 3 bases for V and 7 bases for J; bases not matched to a gene: 2. From germline, CDR1 is MDHEN and CDR2 SYDVKM. The CDR3 region is CASSLLAGGNTQYF. The CDR3 coding sequence is TGTGCCAGCAGTTTGCTAGCGGGGGGGAATACGCAGTATTTT.

V and J are TRBV5-5 and TRBJ1-2, with a possible D match to TRBD1 (5 bases). V was shortened by 7 bases and J by 8 bases, with 12 bases between the two germline ends. This CDR3 region has 11 residues. Looked up from germline, CDR1 is SGHKS and CDR2 is YYEKEE (reference sequence). The CDR3 nucleotides read TGTGCCAGCCCTAAGGGGCACGGCTACACCTTC. Translation gives CASPKGHGYTF.